The 28 T cell receptor beta chains below all came from one sample that was sequenced in a study of shared clonotypes between healthy human individuals. TCRdb's table, derived via immunoSEQ multiplex PCR, lists solely in-frame clones and lacks some. The sample shows hundreds of thousands of clones, less than 80% of them seen only once. The sequenced sample consisted of memory CD4+ T cells sorted from blood. Subset of the sample: CD45RA-negative fraction. These receptors all come from a woman in her 30s in good health.

The V gene is TRBV7-3, the J gene TRBJ2-2, with 9 nucleotides matching TRBD2. In germline, CDR1 is SGHTA, CDR2 FQGTGA. After removal of 4 bases from V and 4 bases from J, the junction contained 7 bases not matched to a gene. This CDR3 has 16 residues. CDR3 nucleotide sequence: TGTGCCAGCAGCTATTATAGCGGGAGTAGCACCGGGGAGCTGTTTTTT. Protein: CASSYYSGSSTGELFF. Based on the CDR3 plus reference TRBV7-3 and TRBJ2-2, the full variable domain is GAGVSQTPSNKVTEKGKYVELRCDPISGHTALYWYRQSLGQGPEFLIYFQGTGAADDSGLPNDRFFAVRPEGSVSTLKIQRTERGDSAVYLCASSYYSGSSTGELFFGEGSRLTVL.

Only one count was recorded for this clone. V and J are TRBV28 and TRBJ2-7, with 9 bases identical to TRBD1. The CDR3 sequence is 13 residues long. Trimming at V came to 8 bases and at J to 6 bases, leaving 8 bases not matched to a gene. Germline V CDR1 and CDR2: MDHEN, SYDVKM. CDR3 in DNA: TGTGCCAGCCTACTGGGACAGGGAGGCGAGCAGTACTTC. Translation: CASLLGQGGEQYF. The full variable domain, its missing parts supplied by reference TRBV28 and TRBJ2-7, is DVKVTQSSRYLVKRTGEKVFLECVQDMDHENMFWYRQDPGLGLRLIYFSYDVKMKEKGDIPEGYSVSREKKERFSLILESASTNQTSMYLCASLLGQGGEQYFGPGTRLTVT.

The chain carries TRBV18 and TRBJ1-1; 8 bases fit TRBD1. V was clipped by 3 bases and J by 5 bases; unmatched bases: 8. The germline gives CDR1 KGHSH, CDR2 LQKENI. The length of the CDR3 is 15 residues. The CDR3 region is CASSPTQGAGTEAFF. The CDR3 DNA is TGTGCCAGCTCACCCACTCAGGGGGCAGGTACTGAAGCTTTCTTT. Filled out from reference TRBV18 and TRBJ1-1, the complete variable domain reads NAGVMQNPRHLVRRRGQEARLRCSPMKGHSHVYWYRQLPEEGLKFMVYLQKENIIDESGMPKERFSAEFPKEGPSILRIQQVVRGDSAAYFCASSPTQGAGTEAFFGQGTRLTVV.

Comment on this clone: Other nucleotide sequences from this sample produce the same CDR3. In DNA form, the CDR3 reads TGTGCCAGCAGTTACCAGGGAGGGCCCTACGAGCAGTACTTC. The encoded protein is CASSYQGGPYEQYF. This sequence joins TRBV6-5 and TRBJ2-7; 7 bases line up with TRBD2. The CDR3 spans 14 residues. The J segment lost 2 bases and the V segment lost 2 bases, leaving 3 bases of the junction unmatched. Germline loops: CDR1 MNHEY, CDR2 SVGAGI.

The chain combines TRBV5-1 with TRBJ2-1; 11 nucleotides match TRBD2. V gave up 4 bases and J gave up 8 bases; unmatched junction bases: 8. CDR3 length: 15 amino acids. In germline, CDR1 is SGHRS, CDR2 YFSETQ. In DNA, the CDR3 is TGCGCCAGCAGCCTCTATGTAGCGGGAGGGGATGAGCAGTTCTTC. It translates to CASSLYVAGGDEQFF.

This clone was seen at least ten times. The rearrangement uses TRBV15 and TRBJ2-7; D gene ambiguous. The V end was cut by 2 bases, the J end by 0 bases, with 11 bases between. This CDR3 is built from 15 residues. The germline CDR1 and CDR2 sequences are LNHNV and YYDKDF (reference sequence). The CDR3 DNA reads as TGTGCCACCAGCAGAATCCTACAGAGCTCCTACGAGCAGTACTTC. Amino acids: CATSRILQSSYEQYF.

This chain links TRBV28 with TRBJ2-7; TRBD1 aligns across 8 bases. J gave up 6 bases and V 6 bases, and 4 bases lay outside the gene matches. CDR1 is MDHEN, CDR2 SYDVKM, per germline. This CDR3 has 12 amino acids. CDR3 bases: TGTGCCAGCAGCCCTGGACAGGGCGAGCAGTACTTC. It encodes CASSPGQGEQYF.

This clone appeared a single time. V is TRBV4-1 and J is TRBJ2-1; maybe TRBD1 (6 bases). The germline CDR1 and CDR2 sequences are MGHRA and YSYEKL. The V end was cut by 0 bases, the J end by 8 bases, with 20 bases between. The CDR3 sequence is 17 residues long. CDR3 region: CASSQESYGRGRDEQFF. The CDR3 coding sequence is TGCGCCAGCAGCCAAGAGTCGTATGGCAGGGGCAGGGATGAGCAGTTCTTC.

Regarding this clone: Only one base separates this from a far larger clonotype, so it likely reflects a read error. The V and J genes are TRBV28 and TRBJ1-5; D unclear. Trimming pared 10 bases from V and 5 bases from J, leaving 27 bases between. Germline assignment: CDR1 MDHEN and CDR2 SYDVKM. The CDR3 has 17 amino acids. CDR3 protein: CAISAAGSVWWHQPQHF. The CDR3 nucleotides read TGTGCCATCTCAGCTGCGGGCTCCGTATGGTGGCATCAGCCCCAGCATTTT.

V is TRBV9 and J is TRBJ1-1; D might be TRBD1 (5 bases). The V and J ends lost 3 bases and 1 base respectively, with 22 bases between them. In germline, CDR1 is SGDLS, CDR2 YYNGEE. The CDR3 runs 18 residues. CDR3 sequence reads: CASSARPDTGIGNTEAFF. CDR3 DNA sequence: TGTGCCAGCAGCGCTCGACCGGACACCGGGATCGGGAACACTGAAGCTTTCTTT.

This clone was counted between two and nine times. The chain couples TRBV5-1 to TRBJ2-7; no reliable D call. Germline assignment: CDR1 SGHRS and CDR2 YFSETQ. The CDR3 is made up of 13 amino acids. Trimming left V 1 base short and J 6 bases short, with 11 bases between. CDR3 protein: CASSLTTWAEQYF. The CDR3 nucleotides read TGCGCCAGCAGCTTGACGACATGGGCCGAGCAGTACTTC.

J is TRBJ1-1 and V is TRBV7-9; no firm D call. Per the germline V gene, CDR1 is SEHNR and CDR2 is FQNEAQ (reference sequence). The V gene lost 10 bases and the J gene lost 1 base, with 13 bases spanning the gap. The CDR3 runs 13 residues. This CDR3 is CATTPGWNTEAFF. Here the CDR3 DNA reads TGTGCCACCACTCCGGGATGGAACACTGAAGCTTTCTTT.

This CDR3 is CASSQAPHTSALTDTQYF. DNA for the CDR3: TGCGCCAGCAGCCAAGCCCCCCATACCTCGGCCCTAACAGATACGCAGTATTTT. The chain combines TRBV4-1 with TRBJ2-3; the D is unclear. Trimming cost V 1 base and J 3 bases, with 20 bases left between them. Per the germline V gene, CDR1 is MGHRA and CDR2 is YSYEKL. The CDR3 contains 18 residues.

This chain uses TRBV29-1 with TRBJ2-1; TRBD2 is a possible D gene (6 bases). Between the trimmed V and J ends, which lost 6 bases and 7 bases, there was a span of 16 bases. The CDR3 is 13 amino acids. In germline, CDR1 is SQVTM, CDR2 ANQGSEA. CDR3 region: CSVGMGGWNEQFF. The CDR3 DNA is TGCAGCGTGGGGATGGGGGGATGGAATGAGCAGTTCTTC.

This chain connects TRBV4-1 to TRBJ2-1, with D perhaps TRBD2 (6 bases). The CDR3 totals 16 residues. Germline CDR1 MGHRA, CDR2 YSYEKL. Trimming removed 5 bases at V and 3 bases at J, with 17 bases between. This CDR3 reads CASSSRGSGLYNEQFF. DNA of the CDR3: TGCGCCAGCAGCTCCCGCGGTAGCGGCCTCTACAATGAGCAGTTCTTC.

With respect to this clone: This specimen includes other DNA sequences encoding the same CDR3. This sequence joins TRBV5-1 and TRBJ1-2, with D unresolved. The CDR3 consists of 13 residues. The V and J ends lost 0 bases and 4 bases respectively, with 7 bases between them. Germline CDR1 is SGHRS and CDR2 is YFSETQ. CDR3 in amino acids: CASSLGGSYGYTF. The DNA of the CDR3 is TGCGCCAGCAGCTTGGGGGGAAGCTATGGCTACACCTTC.

The V and J genes are TRBV6-5 and TRBJ2-7, with D tentatively TRBD2 (5 bases). V lost 5 bases, J lost 2 bases, and 10 bases lay in between. The V gene's germline CDR1 is MNHEY and CDR2 SVGAGI. CDR3 length equals 13 residues. The CDR3 sequence is CASSRLGAYEQYF. The CDR3 coding sequence is TGTGCCAGCAGTCGCCTCGGGGCCTACGAGCAGTACTTC.

This sequence joins TRBV27 and TRBJ2-7, with D possibly TRBD1 on 5 matching bases. This CDR3 region has 16 residues. CDR1 is MNHEY and CDR2 is SMNVEV in the germline V gene (reference sequence). The V end was cut by 3 bases, the J end by 2 bases, with 17 bases between. CDR3 amino acids: CASSFSVRDIPYEQYF. In DNA form, the CDR3 reads TGTGCCAGCAGTTTTTCGGTCAGGGATATCCCCTACGAGCAGTACTTC.

This chain joins TRBV4-1 and TRBJ1-5; the match to TRBD1 covers 7 bases. This CDR3 has 18 residues. CDR1 MGHRA and CDR2 YSYEKL come from the germline V gene. Germline trimming cut 0 bases from V and 4 bases from J; bases unmatched to any gene: 12. Written as DNA, the CDR3 is TGCGCCAGCAGCCAAGAGGGACCAGAGACAGGGCGGAATCAGCCCCAGCATTTT. Protein product: CASSQEGPETGRNQPQHF.

Comment on this clone: This is likely an artifact of a read error, given a far larger clone one base away. The chain has TRBV10-2 and TRBJ2-2, with 8 bases lining up with TRBD1. This CDR3 has 14 residues. CDR1 is WSHSY, CDR2 SAAADI, per germline. CDR3 sequence (DNA): TGCGCCAACAGTGAAAACAGGGGGGACGGGGAGCTGTTTTTT. It codes for CANSENRGDGELFF.

The chain is built from TRBV5-1 and TRBJ2-7, with a tentative D call TRBD2 (5 bases). Germline values: CDR1 SGHRS, CDR2 YFSETQ. The ends were cut back, 2 bases at V and 0 bases at J, with 9 bases in the middle. This CDR3 is built from 14 residues. CDR3: CASSFSASSYEQYF. Written as DNA, the CDR3 is TGCGCCAGCAGCTTTAGCGCGAGCTCCTACGAGCAGTACTTC.

This sequence joins TRBV6-5 and TRBJ2-2; 11 nucleotides match TRBD1. Per the germline V gene, CDR1 is MNHEY and CDR2 is SVGAGI. CDR3 length: 16 amino acids. Unmatched junction bases numbered 3, after V lost 0 bases and J lost 6 bases. The CDR3 region has the DNA TGTGCCAGCAGTTACTCTTGGACAGGGGGCCCCGGGGAGCTGTTTTTT. The encoded protein is CASSYSWTGGPGELFF.

The chain employs TRBV5-1 and TRBJ2-2; possibly TRBD2 for D (6 bases). From germline, CDR1 is SGHRS and CDR2 YFSETQ. The CDR3 has 16 residues. Trimming pared 5 bases from V and 5 bases from J, leaving 19 bases between. CDR3 nucleotides: TGCGCCAGCAGATCCCTGGGGGGAGAAGGAACCGGGGAGCTGTTTTTT. Protein product: CASRSLGGEGTGELFF.

The CDR3 sequence is CASSWTGTGTYGYTF. The DNA of the CDR3 is TGCGCCAGCAGCTGGACCGGGACAGGGACTTATGGCTACACCTTC. V and J are TRBV5-1 and TRBJ1-2; 9 bases are shared with TRBD1. Per the germline V gene, CDR1 is SGHRS and CDR2 is YFSETQ. With V trimmed by 3 bases and J by 5 bases, 8 bases remained unmatched. The CDR3 runs to 15 residues.

This clone was counted a few times. The same CDR3 arises from other DNA sequences in this sample as well. The V gene is TRBV18, the J gene TRBJ2-2; 7 nucleotides match TRBD2. Unmatched junction bases numbered 1, after V lost 0 bases and J lost 3 bases. The germline gives CDR1 KGHSH, CDR2 LQKENI. The CDR3 length is 15 residues. The CDR3 DNA follows: TGTGCCAGCTCACCACCGGGAGGGGACACCGGGGAGCTGTTTTTT. Its protein is CASSPPGGDTGELFF.

The chain employs TRBV7-9 and TRBJ2-7, with 7 bases aligning to TRBD1. The trim removed 5 bases at V and 5 bases at J, leaving 12 bases unmatched. Germline V gene lookup returns CDR1 SEHNR and CDR2 FQNEAQ (reference sequence). The CDR3 has 15 residues. The chain's CDR3 is CASSQTGNSGHEQYF. For the CDR3, the DNA is TGTGCCAGCAGCCAGACAGGGAACTCTGGACACGAGCAGTACTTC.

The table lists this clone with a few counts. The genes are TRBV2 and TRBJ1-5, with D unclear. Between the trimmed V and J ends, which lost 0 bases and 5 bases, there was a span of 8 bases. From germline, CDR1 is SNHLY and CDR2 FYNNEI. The CDR3 loop spans 14 amino acids. CDR3 in DNA: TGTGCCAGCAGTGAAGCGCTTGGGGATCAGCCCCAGCATTTT. It is translated as CASSEALGDQPQHF.

There are many counts of this clone. The chain uses TRBV5-1 and TRBJ2-1; D gene ambiguous. Germline V gene lookup returns CDR1 SGHRS and CDR2 YFSETQ. The CDR3 is 13 residues long. V was clipped by 0 bases and J by 9 bases, with 10 bases between them. Here the CDR3 reads CASSLEAPTEQFF. CDR3 in DNA: TGCGCCAGCAGCTTGGAGGCCCCAACTGAGCAGTTCTTC.